This TCR beta chain was observed in a study of T cells in Graves' hyperthyroidism and ophthalmopathy. Regarding the study as a whole: Blood held most thyroid clonotypes expanded above 0.001 frequency.

The TCR beta CDR3 regions underwent amplification using RNA transcripts as the source. The HTBI primer set drove a first-round RT-PCR of the TCR CDR3. TCRdb re-called the multiplex PCR reads with MiXCR, one entry per CDR3 protein. Among roughly 420,000 distinct CDR3 sequences listed, around 14% were seen once. Between the trimmed V and J ends, which lost 5 bases and 8 bases, there was a span of 17 bases. Germline CDR1 SGDLS, CDR2 YYNGEE. The CDR3 runs to 14 residues. Researchers defined stable Graves' hyperthyroidism as no ophthalmopathy progression within 18 months. In patients aged 18 to 65, hyperthyroidism was newly diagnosed, with duration under 2 months. The diagnoses drew upon clinical symptoms, serum thyroxine and TRAb, thyroid ultrasound and orbital computed tomography. Points on this clonotype: Its antigen remains unknown.

Sequencing input: blood. The chain links TRBV9 to TRBJ2-1; possibly TRBD1 for D (5 bases). This clonotype was sampled from a woman under 30 with Graves' hyperthyroidism. The CDR3 region is CASSEQAGWDEQFF. Written as DNA, the CDR3 is TGTGCCAGCAGTGAGCAGGCAGGGTGGGATGAGCAGTTCTTC.